This T cell receptor beta chain was sequenced during a study of early T cells in non-severe SARS-CoV-2 infection (dated by TCRdb to about 2021). Concerning the study at large: Because TCR sequencing relied on bulk RNA taken from unsorted whole blood, pairing of alpha and beta chains was not possible.

The study was a case-control design nested within a healthcare worker cohort in London, UK, with weekly nasopharyngeal swab PCR tests and blood sampling. Healthcare workers were recruited during the week of the UK lockdown, between 23 and 31 March 2020, and followed weekly for up to 16 weeks. Trimming removed 8 bases from V and 2 bases from J; the gene matches leave 6 bases unexplained. The germline V gene sets CDR1 to MDHEN and CDR2 to SYDVKM. There are 14 amino acids in the CDR3, from cysteine to phenylalanine inclusive. The DNA shown is the 42-base CDR3, in frame from base 1. Library preparation was by 5' RACE. TCRdb names NextSeq 500 as the instrument used. In the TCR library protocol, unique molecular identifiers were attached to individual cDNA molecules to correct for PCR bias and sequencing error. Both TCR alpha and beta chains were sequenced, and tight co-correlation was observed between alpha and beta sequence abundances in each sample. Per the original workflow: Decombinator V4 was used to perform V gene, J gene and CDR3 annotation of TCR sequences. TCRs were defined as expanded if a significant change between any two time points was detected under a Poisson model with p below 0.0001. TCR abundances were normalised to the total number of TCRs sequenced per sample and were expressed as counts per million. TRAV1-2 paired with TRAJ12, TRAJ20 or TRAJ33 defined MAIT TCRs, while TRAV10 paired with TRAJ18 defined iNKT TCRs. A search of VDJdb, accessed on 1 November 2021, was run for TCRs annotated to CMV, EBV and SARS-CoV-2, with TCRs annotated for multiple antigens excluded. TCRdb itself trimmed the public reads at Q25 with fastp, ran MiXCR and retained productive beta chains. Every CDR3 protein is listed once, alongside the most common genes and DNA of its rows. The V and J calls shown here were made by TCRdb, not taken from the authors' results. The sample table lists 30,000 to 35,000 distinct CDR3 sequences, about 6% of them with a count of one. Approximately 7.6% of the sample is taken by the ten largest.

What the research found in general, with its limitations: VDJdb matching was skewed toward anti-spike CD8 responses and likely underestimated virus-specific expansions by missing private and CD4 specificities.

This clonotype occurred a few times. Its antigen target is currently unknown. The input lacks base qualities; no much larger clone sits a single base away. The chain employs TRBV28 and TRBJ2-1, with TRBD1 matching 7 junction bases. Sequenced: whole blood. The source is an adult who was a healthcare worker with PCR-confirmed SARS-CoV-2 infection or an uninfected control (not recorded which). Here the CDR3 is given as CASGRTGAYNEQFF. The DNA sequence follows: TGTGCCAGCGGAAGGACAGGAGCCTACAATGAGCAGTTCTTC.